The clone carrying this T cell receptor beta chain has just a few counts. The data are from a study of blood T cells in healthy people across ages. All donors came from Russia, were Caucasian and healthy, and spanned ages roughly 6 to 100. The CDR3 covers 14 residues. Germline V CDR1 and CDR2: LNHNV, YYDKDF (reference sequence). The V end was cut by 0 bases, the J end by 10 bases, with 13 bases between. PCR was performed a second time for about 6 to 12 cycles using a sample-barcoded 5' primer and a J-beta primer mix. From the 5' RACE reads, TCRdb called clonotypes with MiXCR, one entry per CDR3 protein. The table has about 1.7 million distinct CDR3 sequences, roughly 30% seen once.

The receptor was isolated from a woman aged 30 to 39 in good health. Sequenced: blood. The V gene is TRBV15, the J gene TRBJ2-1; the D gene is possibly TRBD1 (6 bases). In DNA, the CDR3 is TGTGCCACCAGCAGAGATCCAGGGGTCGGGGAGCAGTTCTTC. It encodes CATSRDPGVGEQFF.